These T cell receptor beta chains were read from a single sample in a study of OX40 agonist ivuxolimab in advanced cancers. Measured with immunoSEQ multiplex PCR; TCRdb has only the in-frame clones, and not every one. Among 95,000 to 100,000 clones listed, around 91% were seen once. The sequencing here drew on CD4+ or CD8+ T cells sorted from blood, taken in a trial of the OX40 agonist ivuxolimab. All receptors come from an adult with an advanced solid tumor such as melanoma, head and neck, liver or kidney cancer. Both conserved end residues are part of each CDR3. The D gene is left open where the match is weak. Clone size, where shown, is once, few, many, or a class for clones that have expanded.

abundance: .; v_gene: TRBV7-2; j_gene: TRBJ2-1; d_gene: .; CDR3aa: CASSLTGPNNEQFF; CDR3nt: TGTGCCAGCAGCCTTACTGGACCCAACAATGAGCAGTTCTTC
abundance: .; v_gene: TRBV2; j_gene: TRBJ2-7; d_gene: .; CDR3aa: CASSARGTAEQYF; CDR3nt: TGTGCCAGCAGTGCCCGGGGAACTGCCGAGCAGTACTTC
abundance: .; v_gene: TRBV19; j_gene: TRBJ2-3; d_gene: .; CDR3aa: CASKGIRGTDTQYF; CDR3nt: TGTGCCAGTAAGGGCATCCGGGGCACAGATACGCAGTATTTT
abundance: few; v_gene: TRBV6-4; j_gene: TRBJ2-7; d_gene: .; CDR3aa: CASSAKSPSVYEQYF; CDR3nt: TGTGCCAGCAGTGCCAAATCTCCTAGCGTCTACGAGCAGTACTTC
abundance: .; v_gene: TRBV28; j_gene: TRBJ2-1; d_gene: .; CDR3aa: CASISFGTRYNEQFF; CDR3nt: TGTGCCAGCATTTCCTTCGGGACACGATACAATGAGCAGTTCTTC
abundance: .; v_gene: TRBV7-2; j_gene: TRBJ2-3; d_gene: .; CDR3aa: CASSLAGLFTDTQYF; CDR3nt: TGTGCCAGCAGCTTAGCGGGACTTTTCACAGATACGCAGTATTTT
abundance: .; v_gene: TRBV7-6; j_gene: TRBJ1-4; d_gene: .; CDR3aa: CASSSRWGNEKLFF; CDR3nt: TGTGCCAGCAGCTCCCGCTGGGGGAATGAAAAACTGTTTTTT
abundance: .; v_gene: TRBV5-6; j_gene: TRBJ2-1; d_gene: TRBD2; CDR3aa: CASSLAGRRAYNEQFF; CDR3nt: TGTGCCAGCAGCTTGGCCGGGAGGCGGGCCTACAATGAGCAGTTCTTC
abundance: .; v_gene: TRBV7-4; j_gene: TRBJ1-5; d_gene: .; CDR3aa: CASSLIVGHQHF; CDR3nt: TGTGCCAGCAGCTTAATTGTCGGACATCAGCATTTT
abundance: .; v_gene: TRBV11-1; j_gene: TRBJ2-1; d_gene: TRBD2; CDR3aa: CASSFRLAGGDNEQFF; CDR3nt: TGTGCCAGCAGCTTTCGACTAGCGGGCGGGGACAATGAGCAGTTCTTC
abundance: .; v_gene: TRBV16; j_gene: TRBJ1-3; d_gene: .; CDR3aa: CASSPQRNSGNTIYF; CDR3nt: TGTGCCAGCAGCCCCCAGCGAAACTCTGGAAACACCATATATTTT
abundance: .; v_gene: TRBV28; j_gene: TRBJ1-1; d_gene: .; CDR3aa: CATQNTEAFF; CDR3nt: TGTGCCACCCAAAATACTGAAGCTTTCTTT
abundance: .; v_gene: TRBV21-1; j_gene: TRBJ2-7; d_gene: .; CDR3aa: CASSNSGRAENEQYF; CDR3nt: TGTGCCAGCAGCAATAGTGGGAGGGCCGAGAACGAGCAGTACTTC
abundance: .; v_gene: TRBV11-3; j_gene: TRBJ1-1; d_gene: TRBD1; CDR3aa: CASNLGQGAEAFF; CDR3nt: TGTGCCAGCAACCTGGGACAGGGCGCTGAAGCTTTCTTT
abundance: .; v_gene: TRBV6-1; j_gene: TRBJ1-5; d_gene: .; CDR3aa: CASSDPNQPQHF; CDR3nt: TGTGCCAGCAGTGACCCGAATCAGCCCCAGCATTTT
abundance: .; v_gene: TRBV6-6; j_gene: TRBJ1-3; d_gene: .; CDR3aa: CASSYRGAGNTIYF; CDR3nt: TGTGCCAGCAGTTACCGGGGCGCCGGAAACACCATATATTTT
abundance: .; v_gene: TRBV5-1; j_gene: TRBJ2-7; d_gene: .; CDR3aa: CASSGGTLYEQYF; CDR3nt: TGCGCCAGCAGCGGGGGGACTCTTTACGAGCAGTACTTC
abundance: once; v_gene: TRBV21-1; j_gene: TRBJ1-4; d_gene: .; CDR3aa: CASSKCRGGTNEKLFF; CDR3nt: TGTGCCAGCAGCAAATGCCGAGGGGGGACTAATGAAAAACTGTTTTTT
abundance: .; v_gene: TRBV5-1; j_gene: TRBJ1-1; d_gene: TRBD1; CDR3aa: CASSLGTGMNTEAFF; CDR3nt: TGCGCCAGCAGCTTGGGGACAGGGATGAACACTGAAGCTTTCTTT
abundance: .; v_gene: TRBV5-1; j_gene: TRBJ2-5; d_gene: TRBD2; CDR3aa: CASSLGTSGTPETQYF; CDR3nt: TGCGCCAGCAGCTTGGGTACTAGCGGTACCCCGGAGACCCAGTACTTC
abundance: .; v_gene: TRBV19; j_gene: TRBJ2-7; d_gene: TRBD1; CDR3aa: CASSGTGAPYEQYF; CDR3nt: TGTGCCAGTAGTGGGACAGGGGCCCCCTACGAGCAGTACTTC
abundance: .; v_gene: TRBV18; j_gene: TRBJ1-2; d_gene: TRBD1; CDR3aa: CASSPQHRGNYGYTF; CDR3nt: TGTGCCAGCTCACCACAGCACAGGGGGAACTATGGCTACACCTTC
abundance: many; v_gene: TRBV15; j_gene: TRBJ2-1; d_gene: TRBD2; CDR3aa: CATSSPGRREREQFF; CDR3nt: TGTGCCACCAGCAGCCCAGGTCGGCGGGAGAGGGAGCAGTTCTTC
abundance: .; v_gene: TRBV6-1; j_gene: TRBJ1-4; d_gene: .; CDR3aa: CARGHRPYTNEKLFF; CDR3nt: TGTGCCAGGGGACACCGACCCTACACTAATGAAAAACTGTTTTTT